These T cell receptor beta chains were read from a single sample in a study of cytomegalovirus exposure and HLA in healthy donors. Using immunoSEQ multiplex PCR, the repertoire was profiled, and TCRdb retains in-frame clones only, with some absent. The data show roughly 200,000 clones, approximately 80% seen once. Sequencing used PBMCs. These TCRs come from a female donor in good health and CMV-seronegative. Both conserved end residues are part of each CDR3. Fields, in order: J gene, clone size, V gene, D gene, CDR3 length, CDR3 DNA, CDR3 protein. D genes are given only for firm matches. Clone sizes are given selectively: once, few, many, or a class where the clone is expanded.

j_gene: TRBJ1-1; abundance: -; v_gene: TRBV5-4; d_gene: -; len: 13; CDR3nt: TGTGCCAGCAGCTTTTCGGGGACTGCTGAAGCTTTCTTT; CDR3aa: CASSFSGTAEAFF
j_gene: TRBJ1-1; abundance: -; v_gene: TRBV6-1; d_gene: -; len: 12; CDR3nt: TGTGCCAGCAGTGACAGGATAGTTGAAGCTTTCTTT; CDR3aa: CASSDRIVEAFF
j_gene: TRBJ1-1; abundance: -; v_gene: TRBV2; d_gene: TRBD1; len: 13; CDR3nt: TGTGCCAGCAGACAGGGGATGAACACTGAAGCTTTCTTT; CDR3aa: CASRQGMNTEAFF
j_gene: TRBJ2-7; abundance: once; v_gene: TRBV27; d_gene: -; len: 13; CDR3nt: TGTGCCAGCAGAGGACAGACGCGACACGAGCAGTACTTC; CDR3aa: CASRGQTRHEQYF
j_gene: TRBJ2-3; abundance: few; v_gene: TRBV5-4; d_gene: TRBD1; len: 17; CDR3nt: TGTGCCAGCAGCCCTCCGGGACAGGGTAGGGGGGCAGATACGCAGTATTTT; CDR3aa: CASSPPGQGRGADTQYF
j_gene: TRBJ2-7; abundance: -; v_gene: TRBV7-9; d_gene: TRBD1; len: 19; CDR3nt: TGTGCCAGCAGCCGGCAACCGGGACAGGGGTCAGTCGGTCCCTACGAGCAGTACTTC; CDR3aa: CASSRQPGQGSVGPYEQYF
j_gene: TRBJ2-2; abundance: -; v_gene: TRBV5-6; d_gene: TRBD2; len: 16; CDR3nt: TGTGCCAGCAGCTGGAGGACTAGCGGGAACACCGGGGAGCTGTTTTTT; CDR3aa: CASSWRTSGNTGELFF
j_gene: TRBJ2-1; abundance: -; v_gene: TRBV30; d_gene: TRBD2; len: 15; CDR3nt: TGTGCCTGGAGTAAGCGGGAGGGCCGGGGCAATGAGCAGTTCTTC; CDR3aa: CAWSKREGRGNEQFF
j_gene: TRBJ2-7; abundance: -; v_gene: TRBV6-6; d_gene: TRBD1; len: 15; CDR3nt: TGTGCCAGCAGGACGCCCCGGGACAGGGTTTACGAGCAGTACTTC; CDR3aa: CASRTPRDRVYEQYF
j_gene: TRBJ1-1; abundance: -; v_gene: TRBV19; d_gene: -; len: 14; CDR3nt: TGTGCCAGTAGTATAAAAGGGAGGAACACTGAAGCTTTCTTT; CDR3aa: CASSIKGRNTEAFF
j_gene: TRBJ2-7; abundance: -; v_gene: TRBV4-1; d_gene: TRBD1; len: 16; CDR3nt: TGCGCCAGCAGCCAAGAAAGGTTAGGGGGCGGCTACGAGCAGTACTTC; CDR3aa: CASSQERLGGGYEQYF
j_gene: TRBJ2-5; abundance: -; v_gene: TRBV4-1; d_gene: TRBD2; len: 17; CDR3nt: TGCGCCAGCAGCTCTCGGACTAGCGGGGGGGAACAAGAGACCCAGTACTTC; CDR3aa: CASSSRTSGGEQETQYF
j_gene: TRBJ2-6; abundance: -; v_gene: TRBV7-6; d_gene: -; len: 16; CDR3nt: TGTGCCAGCAGCCAAAGACAGTTCTCTGGGGCCAACGTCCTGACTTTC; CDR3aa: CASSQRQFSGANVLTF
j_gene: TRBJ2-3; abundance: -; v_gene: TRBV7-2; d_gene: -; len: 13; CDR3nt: TGTGCCAGCAGCCTACAGGCCACAGATACGCAGTATTTT; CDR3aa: CASSLQATDTQYF
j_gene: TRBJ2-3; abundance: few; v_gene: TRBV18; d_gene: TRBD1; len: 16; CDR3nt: TGTGCCAGCTCACCGGGACAGCCGATAAGCACAGATACGCAGTATTTT; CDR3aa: CASSPGQPISTDTQYF
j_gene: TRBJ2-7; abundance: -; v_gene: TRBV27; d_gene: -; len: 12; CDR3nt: TGTGCCAGCAGTCCGGACAGATTGAGGCAGTACTTC; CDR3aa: CASSPDRLRQYF
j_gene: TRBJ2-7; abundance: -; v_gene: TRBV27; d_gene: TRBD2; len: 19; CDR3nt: TGTGCCAGCAGTTTATCAGGGTTGTGGCGGACTAGCGGGACCTACGAGCAGTACTTC; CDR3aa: CASSLSGLWRTSGTYEQYF
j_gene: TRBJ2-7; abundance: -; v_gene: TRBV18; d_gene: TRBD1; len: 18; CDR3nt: TGTGCCAGCTCACCACCCGCCCCCGACAGGGGGAACCTCTACGAGCAGTACTTC; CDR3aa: CASSPPAPDRGNLYEQYF
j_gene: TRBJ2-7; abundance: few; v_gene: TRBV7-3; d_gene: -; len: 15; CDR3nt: TGTGCCAGCAGCGCCAGAGGGGCGGGACGAAACGAGCAGTACTTC; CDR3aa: CASSARGAGRNEQYF
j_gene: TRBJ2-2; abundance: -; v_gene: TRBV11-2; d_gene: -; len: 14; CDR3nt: TGTGCCAGCAGCTCATCTGTTCGGTCCGGGGAGCTGTTTTTT; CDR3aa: CASSSSVRSGELFF
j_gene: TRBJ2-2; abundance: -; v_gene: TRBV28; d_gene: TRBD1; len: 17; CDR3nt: TGTGCCAGCACCCGTCTGGGACAGGGGCATGAAACCGGGGAGCTGTTTTTT; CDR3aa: CASTRLGQGHETGELFF
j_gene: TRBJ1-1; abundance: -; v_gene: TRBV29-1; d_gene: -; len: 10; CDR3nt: TGCAGCGCGACAGTGTCTGAAGCTTTCTTT; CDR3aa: CSATVSEAFF
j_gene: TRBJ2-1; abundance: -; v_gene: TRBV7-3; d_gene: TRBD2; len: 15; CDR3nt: TGTGCCAGCAGCCCCCTAGCGGGAGGAAGTGGTGAGCAGTTCTTC; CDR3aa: CASSPLAGGSGEQFF
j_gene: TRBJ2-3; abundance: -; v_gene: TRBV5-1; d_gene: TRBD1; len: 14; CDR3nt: TGCGCCAGCAGCGGGACAGGGTTATTGGATACGCAGTATTTT; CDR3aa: CASSGTGLLDTQYF
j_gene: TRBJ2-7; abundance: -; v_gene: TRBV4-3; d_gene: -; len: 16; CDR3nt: TGCGCCAGCAGCCAAGATGCTTTTAGGGGATCCTACGAGCAGTACTTC; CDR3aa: CASSQDAFRGSYEQYF
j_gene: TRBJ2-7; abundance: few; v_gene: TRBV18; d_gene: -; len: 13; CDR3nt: TGTGCCAGCTCACCTACTGACTCCTACGAGCAGTACTTC; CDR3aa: CASSPTDSYEQYF
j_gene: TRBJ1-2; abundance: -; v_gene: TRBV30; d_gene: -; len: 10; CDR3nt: TGTGCCTGGAGTGCCGGGATCCACACCTTC; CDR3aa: CAWSAGIHTF
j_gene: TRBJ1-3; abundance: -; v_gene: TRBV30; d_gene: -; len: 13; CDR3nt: TGTGCCTGGAGTGTACTAGCTGGAAACACCATATATTTT; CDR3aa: CAWSVLAGNTIYF
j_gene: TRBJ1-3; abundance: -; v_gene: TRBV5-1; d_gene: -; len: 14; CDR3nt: TGCGCCAGCAGCTTTCAGGGGCGGGGAAACACCATATATTTT; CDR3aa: CASSFQGRGNTIYF
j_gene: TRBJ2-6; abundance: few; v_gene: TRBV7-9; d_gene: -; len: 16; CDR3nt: TGTGCCAGCAGCTTAGCGCTGGAGGCTGGGGCCAACGTCCTGACTTTC; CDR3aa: CASSLALEAGANVLTF
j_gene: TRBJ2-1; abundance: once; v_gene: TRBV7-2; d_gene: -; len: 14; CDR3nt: TGTGCCAGCAGCCTATTGGCGGGGAGTTCTGAGCAGTTCTTC; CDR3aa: CASSLLAGSSEQFF
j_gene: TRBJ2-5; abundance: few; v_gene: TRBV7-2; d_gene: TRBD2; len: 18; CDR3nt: TGTGCCAGCAGCCTCTGGGGACTAGCGGGGGGACCCCAAGAGACCCAGTACTTC; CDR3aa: CASSLWGLAGGPQETQYF
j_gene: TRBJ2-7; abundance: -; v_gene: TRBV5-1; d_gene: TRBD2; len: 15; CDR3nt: TGCGCCAGCAGTCTGGAGGCTAGCGGGGCCTACGAGCAGTACTTC; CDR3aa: CASSLEASGAYEQYF
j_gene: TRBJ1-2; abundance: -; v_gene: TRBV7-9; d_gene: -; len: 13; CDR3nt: TGTGCCAGCAGCTTAGCGCGGAACTATGGCTACACCTTC; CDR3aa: CASSLARNYGYTF
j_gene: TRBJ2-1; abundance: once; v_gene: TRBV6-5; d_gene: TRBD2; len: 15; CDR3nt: TGTGCCAGCAGCAAGCGGGAGCGGGCCTACAATGAGCAGTTCTTC; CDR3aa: CASSKRERAYNEQFF
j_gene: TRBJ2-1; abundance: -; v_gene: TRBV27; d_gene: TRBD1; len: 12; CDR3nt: TGTGCCACCAGGGGGCTTAGCAATGAGCAGTTCTTC; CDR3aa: CATRGLSNEQFF
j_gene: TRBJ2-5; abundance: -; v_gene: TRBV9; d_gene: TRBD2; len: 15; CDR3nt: TGTGCCAGCAGCCCCTTTAGCGGGAGGCAAGAGACCCAGTACTTC; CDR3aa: CASSPFSGRQETQYF
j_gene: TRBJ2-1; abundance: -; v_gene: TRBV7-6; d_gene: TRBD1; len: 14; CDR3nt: TGTGCCAGCAGCACCCGGGACAGCTACAATGAGCAGTTCTTC; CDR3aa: CASSTRDSYNEQFF
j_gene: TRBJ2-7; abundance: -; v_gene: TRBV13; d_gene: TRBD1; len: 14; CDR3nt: TGTGCCAGCAGCACTCGACAGGGAACCTACGAGCAGTACTTC; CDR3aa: CASSTRQGTYEQYF
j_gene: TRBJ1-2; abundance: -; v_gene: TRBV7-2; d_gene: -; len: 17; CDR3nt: TGTGCCAGCAGCTCGCCCCGGACAGAGACGCCTAACTATGGCTACACCTTC; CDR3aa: CASSSPRTETPNYGYTF
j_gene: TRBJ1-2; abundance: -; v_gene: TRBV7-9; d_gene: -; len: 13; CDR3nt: TGTGCCAGCAGCTCCGCAAGGGGCCGGGGCTACACCTTC; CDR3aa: CASSSARGRGYTF
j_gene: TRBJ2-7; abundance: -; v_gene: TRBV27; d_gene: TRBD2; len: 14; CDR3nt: TGTGCCAGCAGTTTAAGCGGGAGTGGGTACGAGCAGTACTTC; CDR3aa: CASSLSGSGYEQYF
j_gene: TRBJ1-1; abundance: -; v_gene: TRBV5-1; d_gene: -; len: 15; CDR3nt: TGCGCCAGCAGCCTCCGAGGGCGGGAGGGCACTGAAGCTTTCTTT; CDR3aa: CASSLRGREGTEAFF
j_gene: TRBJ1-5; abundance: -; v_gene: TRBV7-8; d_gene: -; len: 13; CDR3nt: TGTGCTACTCGGGGGGACGGCAATCAGCCCCAGCATTTT; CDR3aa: CATRGDGNQPQHF
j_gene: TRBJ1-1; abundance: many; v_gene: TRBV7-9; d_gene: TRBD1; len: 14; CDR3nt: TGTGCCAGCAGCCCCTGGACAGGGTTTACTGAAGCTTTCTTT; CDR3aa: CASSPWTGFTEAFF
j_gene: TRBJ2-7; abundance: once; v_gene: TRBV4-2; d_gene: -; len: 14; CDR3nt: TGTGCCAGCAGCCCGGCTAGAAACTCCTACGAGCAGTACTTC; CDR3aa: CASSPARNSYEQYF
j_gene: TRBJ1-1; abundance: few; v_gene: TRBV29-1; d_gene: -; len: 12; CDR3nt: TGCAGCGTCCTACTTAGGAACACTGAAGCTTTCTTT; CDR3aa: CSVLLRNTEAFF
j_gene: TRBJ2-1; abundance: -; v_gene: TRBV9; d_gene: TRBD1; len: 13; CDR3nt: TGTGCCAGCAGCCCAAGACAGGGAGATGAGCAGTTCTTC; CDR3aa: CASSPRQGDEQFF
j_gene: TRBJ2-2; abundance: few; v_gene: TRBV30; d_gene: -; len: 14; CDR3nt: TGTGCCTGGAGTGGACTAGCGAACACCGGGGAGCTGTTTTTT; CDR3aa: CAWSGLANTGELFF
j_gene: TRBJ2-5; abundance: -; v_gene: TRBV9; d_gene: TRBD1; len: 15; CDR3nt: TGTGCCAGCAGCGGTCATGGACAGGGCGGAGAGACCCAGTACTTC; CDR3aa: CASSGHGQGGETQYF
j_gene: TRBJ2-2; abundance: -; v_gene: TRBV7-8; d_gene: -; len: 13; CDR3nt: TGTGCCAGCAGCCGTCAGGGGATCGGGGAGCTGTTTTTT; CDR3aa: CASSRQGIGELFF
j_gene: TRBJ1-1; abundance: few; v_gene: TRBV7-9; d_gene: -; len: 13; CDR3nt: TGTGCCAGCAGTCAGGATACGAACACTGAAGCTTTCTTT; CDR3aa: CASSQDTNTEAFF
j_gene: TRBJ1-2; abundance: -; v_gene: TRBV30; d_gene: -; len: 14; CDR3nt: TGTGCCTGGAGTGTAGCTACCCGGAGCTATGGCTACACCTTC; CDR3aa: CAWSVATRSYGYTF
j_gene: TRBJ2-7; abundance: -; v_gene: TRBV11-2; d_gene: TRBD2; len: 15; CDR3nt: TGTGCCAGCAGCTTAGAGGGAGGGAGCTCCTACGAGCAGTACTTC; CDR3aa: CASSLEGGSSYEQYF
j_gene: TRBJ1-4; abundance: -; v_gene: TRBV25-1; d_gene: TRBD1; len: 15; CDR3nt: TGTGCCAGCATCTCCTGGGACAGGGTTTTTGAAAAACTGTTTTTT; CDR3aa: CASISWDRVFEKLFF
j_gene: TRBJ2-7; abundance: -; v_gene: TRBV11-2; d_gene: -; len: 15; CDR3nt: TGTGCCAGCAGCTTAGCCACAGGCAGTTACTACGAGCAGTACTTC; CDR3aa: CASSLATGSYYEQYF
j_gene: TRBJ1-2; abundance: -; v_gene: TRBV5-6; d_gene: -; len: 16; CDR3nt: TGTGCCAGCAGCCTGGGCAGGATGGAGGGTGTCTATGGCTACACCTTC; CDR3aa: CASSLGRMEGVYGYTF
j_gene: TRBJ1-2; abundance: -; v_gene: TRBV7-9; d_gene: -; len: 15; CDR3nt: TGTGCCAGCAGCTTAAGTGGGACTCCCAACTATGGCTACACCTTC; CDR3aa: CASSLSGTPNYGYTF